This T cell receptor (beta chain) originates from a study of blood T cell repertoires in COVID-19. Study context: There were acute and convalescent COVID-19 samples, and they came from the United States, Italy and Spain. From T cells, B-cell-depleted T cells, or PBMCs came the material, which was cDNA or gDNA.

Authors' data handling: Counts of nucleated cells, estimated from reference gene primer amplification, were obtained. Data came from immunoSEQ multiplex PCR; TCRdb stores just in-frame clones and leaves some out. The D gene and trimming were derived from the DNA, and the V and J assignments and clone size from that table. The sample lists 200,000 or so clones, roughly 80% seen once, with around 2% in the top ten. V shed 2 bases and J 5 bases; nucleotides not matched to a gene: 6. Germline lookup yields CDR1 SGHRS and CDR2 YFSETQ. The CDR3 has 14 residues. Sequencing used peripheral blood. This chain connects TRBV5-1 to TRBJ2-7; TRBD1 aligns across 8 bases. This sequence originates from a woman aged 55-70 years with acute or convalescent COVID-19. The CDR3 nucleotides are TGCGCCAGCAGCTTTGGACAGGGCACCAACGAGCAGTACTTC. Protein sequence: CASSFGQGTNEQYF.